This T cell receptor beta chain was observed in a study of response to subunit inactivated influenza vaccine. Points on this clonotype: Its antigen is unidentified.

The study, taken as a whole, reports: The authors suggested that every seasonal influenza vaccination recruits few new T cells.

From the RT-PCR reads, TCRdb called clonotypes with MiXCR, one entry per CDR3 protein. Of 500,000 to 750,000 distinct CDR3 sequences in the sample, 12% to 15% were seen once. The CDR3 length is 13 residues. Trimming at V came to 5 bases and at J to 9 bases, leaving 7 bases not matched to a gene. The chain recombines TRBV12-3 or TRBV12-4 with TRBJ1-2; 9 positions agree with TRBD1. Sequencing was performed on PBMCs from blood, taken 11 to 12 days after vaccination. This TCR came from a man aged 45-65 years who received an inactivated influenza vaccine. CDR3 amino acids: CASSGQGSGSYTF. CDR3 DNA sequence: TGTGCCAGCAGTGGACAGGGGTCGGGGAGCTACACCTTC.